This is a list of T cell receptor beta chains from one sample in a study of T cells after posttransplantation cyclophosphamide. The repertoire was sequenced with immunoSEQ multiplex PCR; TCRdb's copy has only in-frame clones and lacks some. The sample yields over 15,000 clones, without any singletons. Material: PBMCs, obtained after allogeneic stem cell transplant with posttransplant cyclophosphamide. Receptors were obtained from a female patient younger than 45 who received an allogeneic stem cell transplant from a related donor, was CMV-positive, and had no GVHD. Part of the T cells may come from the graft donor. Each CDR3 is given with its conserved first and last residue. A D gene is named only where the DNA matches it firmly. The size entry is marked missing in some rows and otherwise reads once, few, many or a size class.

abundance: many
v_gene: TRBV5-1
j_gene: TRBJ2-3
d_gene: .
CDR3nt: TGCGCCAGCAGCTTGGCCAGGGGTCTGGGAGATACGCAGTATTTT
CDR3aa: CASSLARGLGDTQYF

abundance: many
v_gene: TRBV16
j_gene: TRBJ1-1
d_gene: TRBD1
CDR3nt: TGTGCCAGCAGCCCAGAACGGACAGGGTACACTGAAGCTTTCTTT
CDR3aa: CASSPERTGYTEAFF

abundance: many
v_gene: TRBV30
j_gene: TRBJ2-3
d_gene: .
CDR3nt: TGTGCCTGGAGTCAAGGGCTTGGGGCGGGGAGCACAGATACGCAGTATTTT
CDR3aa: CAWSQGLGAGSTDTQYF

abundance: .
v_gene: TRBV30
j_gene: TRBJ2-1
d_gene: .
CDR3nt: TGTGCCTGGAGGGTAGCCTATTACAATGAGCAGTTCTTC
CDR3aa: CAWRVAYYNEQFF

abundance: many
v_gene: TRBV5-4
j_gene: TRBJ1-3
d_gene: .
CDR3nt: TGTGCCAGCAGCTTGGCAGGGGACGGAAACACCATATATTTT
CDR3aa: CASSLAGDGNTIYF

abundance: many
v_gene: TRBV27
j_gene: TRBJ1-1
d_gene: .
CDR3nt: TGTGCCAGCAGTAAATTTGGATCGGGACAACTGACGACTGAAGCTTTCTTT
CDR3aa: CASSKFGSGQLTTEAFF

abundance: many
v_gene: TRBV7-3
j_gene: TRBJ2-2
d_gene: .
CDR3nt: TGTGCCAGCAGCCAGGTCGTCTCCGGGGAGCTGTTTTTT
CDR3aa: CASSQVVSGELFF

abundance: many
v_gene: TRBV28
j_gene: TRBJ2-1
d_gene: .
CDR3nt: TGTGCCAGCACCCCGCCCCCAATAGGGGTCTCCTACAATGAGCAGTTCTTC
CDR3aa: CASTPPPIGVSYNEQFF

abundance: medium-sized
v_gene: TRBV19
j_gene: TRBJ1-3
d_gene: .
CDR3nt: TGTGCCAGTACTCACCCGGAGGAGGGAAACACCATATATTTT
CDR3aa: CASTHPEEGNTIYF

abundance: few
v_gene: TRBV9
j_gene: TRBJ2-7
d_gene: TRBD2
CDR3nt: TGTGCCAGCAGCGATAGCTTAAGCGGGAGTCGGTCCTACGAGCAGTACTTC
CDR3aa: CASSDSLSGSRSYEQYF

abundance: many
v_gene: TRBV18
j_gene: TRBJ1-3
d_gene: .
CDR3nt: TGTGCCAGCTCACGAATTACCGGGACTGCTGGAAACACCATATATTTT
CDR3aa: CASSRITGTAGNTIYF

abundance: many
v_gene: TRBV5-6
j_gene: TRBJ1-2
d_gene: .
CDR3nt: TGTGCCAGCAGCTTGGGGCGGGACGGGCGCGCAGAAAAGGGCTTC
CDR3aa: CASSLGRDGRAEKGF

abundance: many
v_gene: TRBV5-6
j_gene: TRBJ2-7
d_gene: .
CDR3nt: TGTGCCAGCAGCTTGTACGCCAGAGGATACTCCTACGAGCAGTACTTC
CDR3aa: CASSLYARGYSYEQYF